One and the same sample provided the 16 T cell receptor beta chains below, sequenced in a study of naive and memory T cell subsets (dated by TCRdb to the late 2010s). Library method: UMI-ligation and nested PCR. Sequencing was carried out with an Illumina MiSeq. The ligated cDNA was amplified in four rounds of PCR with nested alpha and beta constant region primers together with the SP2 primer. The public reads were run again by TCRdb, first through fastp at Q25 and then through MiXCR, and only productive beta chains were kept. Rows with one shared CDR3 protein collapse into an entry with the most common genes and DNA. This sample lists approximately 37,000 distinct CDR3 sequences; approximately 11% were detected once. Less than 4% of the sample rests with the top ten. The sample's treatment or condition label is to be understood as: skin biopsy from PPD injection site in Mantoux-positive individual. The study reported a robust and sensitive protocol to amplify, sequence and analyze TCRs, based on 3' ligation of a UMI-containing oligonucleotide to TCR cDNA.

The sample was skin, taken from a tuberculin skin test site. These receptors were taken from an adult in good health.

On this clonotype itself: A read error is possible here, since a much larger clone lies one base away. The chain combines TRBV7-9 with TRBJ2-1; 7 bases map to TRBD1. The trim removed 5 bases at V and 5 bases at J, leaving 12 bases unmatched. The CDR3 is made up of 16 amino acids. Germline V lookup: CDR1 SEHNR, CDR2 FQNEAQ (reference sequence). The CDR3, as DNA: TGTGCCAGCAGCATAGTCTCCGGGACAGCTAACAATGAGCAGTTCTTC. It is translated as CASSIVSGTANNEQFF.

This clonotype was seen only a few times. This sequence joins TRBV28 and TRBJ2-7, with D possibly being TRBD1 (6 bases). V gave up 5 bases and J gave up 0 bases, with 11 bases separating them. The CDR3 sequence is 14 residues long. Looked up from germline, CDR1 is MDHEN and CDR2 is SYDVKM. This chain's CDR3 is CASSQWTASYEQYF. DNA for the CDR3: TGTGCCAGCAGTCAATGGACAGCCTCCTACGAGCAGTACTTC.

This clonotype was detected many times. The chain has TRBV20-1 and TRBJ2-1; D unclear. The CDR3 is 14 amino acids. The V gene lost 3 bases and the J gene lost 3 bases, with 12 bases spanning the gap. CDR1 and CDR2 from the germline V gene are DFQATT and SNEGSKA (reference sequence). CDR3 nucleotides: TGCAGTGCTAGTAGGGCATCGAACTACAATGAGCAGTTCTTC. Translation gives CSASRASNYNEQFF.

This clonotype was detected ten times or more. V usage is TRBV2 and J usage is TRBJ2-1, with D hard to call. The CDR3 contains 13 residues. The germline V gene has CDR1 SNHLY and CDR2 FYNNEI. Trimming pared 5 bases from V and 4 bases from J, leaving 9 bases between. CDR3 DNA sequence: TGTGCCAGCAGTTACCTAAAATACAATGAGCAGTTCTTC. Translated: CASSYLKYNEQFF.

This chain uses TRBV2 with TRBJ2-2, with 7 bases identical to TRBD1. The CDR3 is made up of 15 amino acids. In germline, CDR1 is SNHLY, CDR2 FYNNEI. The J segment lost 4 bases and the V segment lost 10 bases, leaving 12 bases of the junction unmatched. The CDR3 coding sequence is TGTGCCACCTCCGTGACAGGGATGAGCACCGGGGAGCTGTTTTTT. Amino acids: CATSVTGMSTGELFF. Full variable domain (remainder filled in from reference TRBV2 and TRBJ2-2): EPEVTQTPSHQVTQMGQEVILRCVPISNHLYFYWYRQILGQKVEFLVSFYNNEISEKSEIFDDQFSVERPDGSNFTLKIRSTKLEDSAMYFCATSVTGMSTGELFFGEGSRLTVL.

The chain couples TRBV29-1 to TRBJ1-5; D gene unclear. The CDR3 covers 13 residues. Trimming cost V 5 bases and J 5 bases, with 13 bases left between them. Per germline, CDR1 SQVTM and CDR2 ANQGSEA. CDR3 in amino acids: CSVLVDGYQPQHF. In DNA form, the CDR3 reads TGCAGCGTTCTAGTTGACGGTTATCAGCCCCAGCATTTT.

CDR3 sequence reads: CASSLGTGGNEQYF. Here the CDR3 DNA reads TGTGCCAGCAGTTTAGGGACAGGGGGGAACGAGCAGTACTTC. V is TRBV27 and J is TRBJ2-7; 11 nucleotides match TRBD1. V gave up 2 bases and J gave up 5 bases; unmatched junction bases: 2. CDR1 MNHEY and CDR2 SMNVEV come from the germline V gene (reference sequence). The CDR3 is 14 amino acids.

This chain joins TRBV15 and TRBJ1-4; D is undetermined. Germline values: CDR1 LNHNV, CDR2 YYDKDF (reference sequence). This CDR3 is 13 amino acids long. Trimming took off 0 bases at V and 7 bases at J, with 6 bases between the two ends. The CDR3 loop reads CATSRDPGEKLFF. The CDR3 nucleotides are TGTGCCACCAGCAGAGATCCTGGTGAAAAACTGTTTTTT. Based on the CDR3 plus reference TRBV15 and TRBJ1-4, the full variable domain is DAMVIQNPRYQVTQFGKPVTLSCSQTLNHNVMYWYQQKSSQAPKLLFHYYDKDFNNEADTPDNFQSRRPNTSFCFLDIRSPGLGDTAMYLCATSRDPGEKLFFGSGTQLSVL.

This clonotype occurred a few times. The chain uses TRBV18 and TRBJ2-3; TRBD1 aligns across 7 bases. Germline loops: CDR1 KGHSH, CDR2 LQKENI. The length of the CDR3 is 16 residues. V was clipped by 6 bases and J by 2 bases; unmatched bases: 11. The CDR3 reads CASSRKTGITTDTQYF. The CDR3 DNA reads as TGTGCCAGCTCCCGAAAGACAGGGATCACCACAGATACGCAGTATTTT.

This clonotype appeared many times. The V and J genes are TRBV6-2 or TRBV6-3 and TRBJ2-1; TRBD1 matches at 7 bases. The CDR3 is 15 amino acids. Germline V CDR1 and CDR2: MNHEY, SVGEGT. V trimming: 10 bases; J trimming: 4 bases; junction bases outside the gene matches: 13. The DNA for the CDR3 is TGTGCCACCGCGCGTGGGACAGAGGATTACAATGAGCAGTTCTTC. This encodes CATARGTEDYNEQFF.

The chain links TRBV29-1 to TRBJ1-1; D uncertain. V shed 0 bases and J shed 4 bases, with 9 bases lying between them. CDR3 length: 13 amino acids. Germline V gene data show CDR1 as SQVTM and CDR2 as ANQGSEA. This CDR3 is CSVEEGVGTEAFF. In nucleotides, the CDR3 is TGCAGCGTTGAAGAGGGCGTTGGCACTGAAGCTTTCTTT.

The V call is TRBV12-3 or TRBV12-4, the J call TRBJ2-3; TRBD2 matches 10 bases. Germline trimming cut 4 bases from V and 2 bases from J; bases unmatched to any gene: 6. This CDR3 is built from 16 residues. The CDR3 loop reads CASSSRGLADTDTQYF. In DNA, the CDR3 is TGTGCCAGCAGTTCCCGCGGACTAGCGGACACAGATACGCAGTATTTT.

This clonotype was seen repeatedly, ten times or more. This chain connects TRBV10-3 to TRBJ1-1; D is possibly TRBD1 (6 bases). The CDR3 contains 13 residues. Germline CDR1 and CDR2: ENHRY and SYGVKD. Trimming took off 6 bases at V and 1 base at J, with 9 bases between the two ends. The CDR3 region has the DNA TGTGCCATCAGGGGGACAAGGAACACTGAAGCTTTCTTT. Its protein product is CAIRGTRNTEAFF.

As for this clonotype: An end of the junction does not agree with germline; a read error may underlie this. The chain employs TRBV7-7 and TRBJ2-3; 8 nucleotides agree with TRBD2. The V gene's germline CDR1 is SSHAT and CDR2 FNYEAQ (reference sequence). This CDR3 comprises 15 residues. This CDR3 reads CASSSGLARTDTQYF. In DNA form, the CDR3 reads TGTGCTAGCAGCTCCGGACTAGCCAGGACAGATACGCAGTATTTT.

This clonotype was seen only once. This may come from a read error, since a much larger clone is one base off. The CDR3 does not close with the conserved phenylalanine or tryptophan, likely indicating a read error. The chain recombines TRBV27 with TRBJ1-2; 7 bases align to TRBD1. CDR1 and CDR2 (germline): MNHEY, SMNVEV (reference sequence). CDR3 length: 18 residues. V trimming: 2 bases; J trimming: 0 bases; junction bases outside the gene matches: 12. The CDR3 here is CASSLTYQQGLANYGYTI. As DNA, the CDR3 is TGTGCCAGCAGTTTAACGTATCAACAGGGGCTGGCTAACTATGGCTACACCATC.

This CDR3 reads CASSILQGPWEAFF. DNA of the CDR3: TGTGCCAGTAGTATTTTGCAGGGGCCTTGGGAAGCTTTCTTT. The rearrangement uses TRBV19 and TRBJ1-1, with D perhaps TRBD1 (6 bases). Germline V CDR1 and CDR2: LNHDA, SQIVND (reference sequence). Trimming cost V 3 bases and J 8 bases, with 16 bases left between them. This CDR3 is built from 14 residues.